The source of this T cell receptor (beta chain) is a study of CD8 T cells in Susac syndrome. V was trimmed by 3 bases and J by 1 base, leaving 6 bases between them. This CDR3 has 13 amino acids. Germline V lookup: CDR1 LNHDA, CDR2 SQIVND (reference sequence). cDNA came from around 0.5 to 1 ug RNA primed by random hexamers. The TCR beta CDR3 was amplified by immunoSEQ multiplex PCR across 54 Vbeta, 13 Jbeta. In TCRdb, the immunoSEQ multiplex PCR reads were re-called with MiXCR into one record per CDR3 protein. This sample has about 150,000 distinct CDR3 sequences; 95% occur once, and the top ten carry 0.15% to 0.2%.

The material sequenced was CD8+ T cells from PBMCs. The source is a human donor with Susac syndrome. This rearrangement joins TRBV19 to TRBJ1-1; D not resolved. CDR3 coding DNA: TGTGCCAGTAGTATGGGTGGGAACACTGAAGCTTTCTTT. Residues: CASSMGGNTEAFF.